A single sample gave rise to the 4 T cell receptor beta chains below, sequenced in a study of blood T cell repertoires in COVID-19. The protocol was immunoSEQ multiplex PCR, while the TCRdb copy is restricted to in-frame clones and leaves out a portion. Of a few hundred thousand clones in the sample, under 90% are singletons; the top ten hold approximately 2.9%. Sequenced material: PBMCs or T cells enriched from blood (not recorded which). The receptors originated from a woman between 45 and 65 years old who had been exposed to COVID-19.

This chain links TRBV7-2 with TRBJ1-2; D is perhaps TRBD1 (5 bases). V dropped 2 bases and J dropped 6 bases, with 16 bases sitting between them. Germline-derived CDR1 and CDR2 are SGHTA and FQGNSA. This CDR3 comprises 15 residues. The CDR3 protein is CASSLIRGLSNGYTF. CDR3 bases: TGTGCCAGCAGCTTAATCCGGGGGTTATCCAATGGCTACACCTTC.

This chain joins TRBV11-2 and TRBJ1-4; tentative D call: TRBD1 (5 bases). The CDR3 is 16 residues long. V was clipped by 5 bases and J by 0 bases, with 13 bases between them. CDR1 and CDR2 from the germline V gene are SGHAT and FQNNGV. In nucleotides, the CDR3 is TGTGCCAGCAGCACCTTGGGGGGTGCAACTAATGAAAAACTGTTTTTT. It codes for CASSTLGGATNEKLFF.

This sequence joins TRBV14 and TRBJ2-2; unclear D gene. From germline, CDR1 is SGHDN and CDR2 FVKESK. The CDR3 is made up of 15 amino acids. V lost 2 bases to trimming and J lost 0 bases, with 7 bases between them. The CDR3 here is CASSQFPTNTGELFF. As DNA, the CDR3 is TGTGCCAGCAGCCAATTCCCTACGAACACCGGGGAGCTGTTTTTT.

The rearrangement joins TRBV2 to TRBJ2-3; 8 bases line up with TRBD1. The CDR3 runs to 15 residues. CDR1 is SNHLY and CDR2 is FYNNEI in the germline V gene. V shed 3 bases and J 1 base; nucleotides not matched to a gene: 3. The DNA for the CDR3 is TGTGCCAGCAGTGACGACAGGGGTGGCACAGATACGCAGTATTTT. As protein: CASSDDRGGTDTQYF.